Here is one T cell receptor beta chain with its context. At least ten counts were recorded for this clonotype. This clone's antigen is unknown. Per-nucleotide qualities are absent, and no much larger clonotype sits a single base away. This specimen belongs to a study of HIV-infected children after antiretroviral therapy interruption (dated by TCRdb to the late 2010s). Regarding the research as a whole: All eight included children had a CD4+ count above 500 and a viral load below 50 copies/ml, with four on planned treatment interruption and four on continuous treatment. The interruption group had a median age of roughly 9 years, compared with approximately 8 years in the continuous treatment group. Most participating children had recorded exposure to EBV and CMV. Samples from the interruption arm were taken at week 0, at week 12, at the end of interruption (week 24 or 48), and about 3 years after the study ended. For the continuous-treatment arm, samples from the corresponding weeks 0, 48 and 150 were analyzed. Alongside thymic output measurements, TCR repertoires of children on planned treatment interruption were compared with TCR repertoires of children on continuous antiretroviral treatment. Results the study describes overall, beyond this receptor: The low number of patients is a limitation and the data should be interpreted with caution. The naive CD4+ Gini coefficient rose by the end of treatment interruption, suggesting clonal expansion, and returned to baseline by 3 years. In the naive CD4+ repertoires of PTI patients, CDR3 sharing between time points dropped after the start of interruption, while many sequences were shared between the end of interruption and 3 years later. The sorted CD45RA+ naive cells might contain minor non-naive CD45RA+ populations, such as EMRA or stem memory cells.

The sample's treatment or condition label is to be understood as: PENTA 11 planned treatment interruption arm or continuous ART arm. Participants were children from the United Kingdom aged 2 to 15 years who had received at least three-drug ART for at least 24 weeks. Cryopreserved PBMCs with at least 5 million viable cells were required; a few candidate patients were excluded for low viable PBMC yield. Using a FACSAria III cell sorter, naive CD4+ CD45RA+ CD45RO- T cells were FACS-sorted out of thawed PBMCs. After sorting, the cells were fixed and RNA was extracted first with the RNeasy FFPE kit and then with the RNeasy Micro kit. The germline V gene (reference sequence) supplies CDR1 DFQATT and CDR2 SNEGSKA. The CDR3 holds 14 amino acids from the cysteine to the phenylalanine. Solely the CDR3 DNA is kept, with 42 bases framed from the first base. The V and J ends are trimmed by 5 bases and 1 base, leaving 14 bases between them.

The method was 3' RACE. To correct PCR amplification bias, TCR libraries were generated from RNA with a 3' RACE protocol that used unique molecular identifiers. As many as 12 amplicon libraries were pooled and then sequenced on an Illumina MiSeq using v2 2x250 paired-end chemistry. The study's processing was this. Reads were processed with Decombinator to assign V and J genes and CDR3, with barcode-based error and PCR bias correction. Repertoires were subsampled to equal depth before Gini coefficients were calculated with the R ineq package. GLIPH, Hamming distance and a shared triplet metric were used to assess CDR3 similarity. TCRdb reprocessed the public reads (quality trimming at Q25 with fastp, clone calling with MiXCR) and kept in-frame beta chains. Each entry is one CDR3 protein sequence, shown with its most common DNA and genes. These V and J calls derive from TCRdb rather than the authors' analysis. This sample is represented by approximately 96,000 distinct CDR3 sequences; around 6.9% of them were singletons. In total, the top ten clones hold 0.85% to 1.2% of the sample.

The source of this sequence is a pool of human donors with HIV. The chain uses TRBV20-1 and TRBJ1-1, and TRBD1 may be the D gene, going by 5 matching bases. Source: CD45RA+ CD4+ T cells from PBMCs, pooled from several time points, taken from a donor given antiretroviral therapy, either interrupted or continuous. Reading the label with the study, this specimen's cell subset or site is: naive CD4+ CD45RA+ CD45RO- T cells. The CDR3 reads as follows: CSARSPRGNTEAFF. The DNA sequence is TGCAGTGCTCGTTCCCCTAGGGGGAACACTGAAGCTTTCTTT.